This T cell receptor beta chain was sequenced during a study of T-cell reconstitution after alpha-beta-depleted transplantation in children. CDR1 is LNHNV and CDR2 is YYDKDF in the germline V gene (reference sequence). The CDR3 is made up of 16 amino acids. The J segment lost 2 bases and the V segment lost 0 bases, leaving 4 bases of the junction unmatched. Unique molecular identifiers were used in preparing the TCRbeta library. TCRdb called the PCR reads again in MiXCR, with one record for every CDR3 protein. The sample comprises around 93,000 distinct CDR3 sequences, roughly 8.8% of which are singletons, and approximately 7% rests with the top ten. In this sample, this clonotype turned up many times.

The specimen was PBMCs from the stem cell graft donor, collected from the stem cell graft. The chain employs TRBV15 and TRBJ2-7, with 10 bases that match TRBD2. The clonotype was recovered from a human donor who donated a stem cell graft to a child with congenital amegakaryocytic thrombocytopenia. CDR3 loop: CATSREASGSTYEQYF. The DNA of the CDR3 is TGTGCCACCAGCAGAGAGGCTAGCGGGAGCACCTACGAGCAGTACTTC. Supplemented by reference TRBV15 and TRBJ2-7, the full variable domain reads DAMVIQNPRYQVTQFGKPVTLSCSQTLNHNVMYWYQQKSSQAPKLLFHYYDKDFNNEADTPDNFQSRRPNTSFCFLDIRSPGLGDTAMYLCATSREASGSTYEQYFGPGTRLTVT.